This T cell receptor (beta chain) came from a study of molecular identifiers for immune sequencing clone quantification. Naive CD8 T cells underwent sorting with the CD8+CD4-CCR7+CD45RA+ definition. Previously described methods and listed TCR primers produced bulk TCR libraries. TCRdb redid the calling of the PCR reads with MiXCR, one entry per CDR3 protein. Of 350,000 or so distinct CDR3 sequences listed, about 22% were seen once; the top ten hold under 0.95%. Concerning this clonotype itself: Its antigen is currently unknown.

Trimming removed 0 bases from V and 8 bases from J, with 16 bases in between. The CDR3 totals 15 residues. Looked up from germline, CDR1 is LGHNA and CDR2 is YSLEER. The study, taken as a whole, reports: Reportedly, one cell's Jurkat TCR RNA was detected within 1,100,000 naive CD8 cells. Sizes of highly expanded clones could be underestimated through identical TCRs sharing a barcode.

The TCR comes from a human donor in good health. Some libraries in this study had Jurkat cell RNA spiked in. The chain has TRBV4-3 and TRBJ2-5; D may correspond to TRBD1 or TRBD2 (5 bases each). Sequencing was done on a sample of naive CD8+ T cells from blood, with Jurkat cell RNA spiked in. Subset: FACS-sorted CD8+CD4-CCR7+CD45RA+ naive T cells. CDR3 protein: CASSQDIRDLNTQYF. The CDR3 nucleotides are TGCGCCAGCAGCCAAGATATTCGGGACCTCAATACCCAGTACTTC.